This T cell receptor (beta chain) originates from a study of blood T cell repertoires in COVID-19. Produced via immunoSEQ multiplex PCR; TCRdb's table is partial and in-frame only. The sample holds approximately 50,000 clones, 85% seen once. This CDR3 has 19 amino acids. The J segment lost 1 base and the V segment lost 5 bases, leaving 15 bases of the junction unmatched. Germline V gives CDR1 MNHEY, CDR2 SMNVEV (reference sequence). This chain joins TRBV27 and TRBJ2-4; 9 nucleotides match TRBD1. This clonotype was obtained from a man aged 60 to 69 with acute or convalescent COVID-19. The source material was peripheral blood. DNA for the CDR3: TGTGCCAGCAGTGACCTCCGGGACAGGGTAATAAGGGCCAAAAACATTCAGTACTTC. Its translation is CASSDLRDRVIRAKNIQYF.